This TCR beta chain was recorded in a study of T cell responses to AZD1222 COVID-19 vaccine. Overall study findings and caveats: The sample set comprised mostly white British donors with more females, and clonal diversity was possibly underestimated. Baseline seropositivity occurred in only 5 to 7 AZD1222 recipients. Repertoires were collected only later (after the peak T cell response had occurred).

In this sample, this clone turned up once. Its antigen remains unknown. Assay: immunoSEQ multiplex PCR; the TCRdb copy retains only in-frame clones and omits some. The repertoire holds 150,000 to 200,000 clones, 90% seen once, with less than 3% in the top ten. The CDR3 covers 11 residues. V was trimmed by 3 bases and J by 6 bases, leaving 2 bases between them. The sequencing used peripheral blood, collected on day 0 of AZD1222 vaccination. This rearrangement joins TRBV12-3 or TRBV12-4 to TRBJ2-2; D unclear. This receptor was obtained from an adult in good health. In DNA, the CDR3 is TGTGCCAGCAGTTTCCCCGGGGAGCTGTTTTTT. Its translation: CASSFPGELFF.